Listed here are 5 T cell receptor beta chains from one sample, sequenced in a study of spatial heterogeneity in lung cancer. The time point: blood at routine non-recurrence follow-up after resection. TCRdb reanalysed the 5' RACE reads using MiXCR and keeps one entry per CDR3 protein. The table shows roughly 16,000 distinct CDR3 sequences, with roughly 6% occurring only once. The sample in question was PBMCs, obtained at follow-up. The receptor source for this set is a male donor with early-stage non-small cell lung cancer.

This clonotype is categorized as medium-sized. CDR3 sequence (DNA): TGTGCCAGCAGGCGCACTAGCGTGATCACCGGGGAGCTGTTTTTT. Translated: CASRRTSVITGELFF. The chain has TRBV6-2 or TRBV6-3 and TRBJ2-2, with TRBD2 matching over 7 bases. V gave up 6 bases and J gave up 4 bases; unmatched junction bases: 8. Germline values: CDR1 MNHEY, CDR2 SVGEGT. The length of the CDR3 is 15 residues.

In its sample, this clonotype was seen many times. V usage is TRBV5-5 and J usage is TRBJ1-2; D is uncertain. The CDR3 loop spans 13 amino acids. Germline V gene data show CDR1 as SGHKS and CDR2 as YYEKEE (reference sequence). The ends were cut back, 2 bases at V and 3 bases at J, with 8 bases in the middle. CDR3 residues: CASSFGSHYGYTF. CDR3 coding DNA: TGTGCCAGCAGCTTCGGCAGTCACTATGGCTACACCTTC.

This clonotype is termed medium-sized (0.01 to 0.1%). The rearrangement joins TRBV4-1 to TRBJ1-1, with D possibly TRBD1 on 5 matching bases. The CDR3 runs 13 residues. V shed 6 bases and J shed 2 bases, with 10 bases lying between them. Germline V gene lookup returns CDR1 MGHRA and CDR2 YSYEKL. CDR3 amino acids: CASRLDRNTEAFF. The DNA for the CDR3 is TGCGCCAGCAGACTTGACAGAAACACTGAAGCTTTCTTT.

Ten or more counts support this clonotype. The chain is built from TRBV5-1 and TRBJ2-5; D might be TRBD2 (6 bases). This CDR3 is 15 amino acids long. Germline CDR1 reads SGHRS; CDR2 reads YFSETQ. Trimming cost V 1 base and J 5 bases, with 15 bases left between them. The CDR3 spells CASSLNRRAGETQYF. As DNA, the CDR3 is TGCGCCAGCAGCTTGAACCGGAGGGCCGGGGAGACCCAGTACTTC.

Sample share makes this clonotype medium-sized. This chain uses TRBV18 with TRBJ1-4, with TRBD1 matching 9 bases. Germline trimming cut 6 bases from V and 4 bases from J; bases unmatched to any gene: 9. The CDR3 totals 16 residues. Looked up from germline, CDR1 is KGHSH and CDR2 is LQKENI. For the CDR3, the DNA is TGTGCCAGCTCCGCGACGACAGGGGGGAGTAATGAAAAACTGTTTTTT. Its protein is CASSATTGGSNEKLFF.